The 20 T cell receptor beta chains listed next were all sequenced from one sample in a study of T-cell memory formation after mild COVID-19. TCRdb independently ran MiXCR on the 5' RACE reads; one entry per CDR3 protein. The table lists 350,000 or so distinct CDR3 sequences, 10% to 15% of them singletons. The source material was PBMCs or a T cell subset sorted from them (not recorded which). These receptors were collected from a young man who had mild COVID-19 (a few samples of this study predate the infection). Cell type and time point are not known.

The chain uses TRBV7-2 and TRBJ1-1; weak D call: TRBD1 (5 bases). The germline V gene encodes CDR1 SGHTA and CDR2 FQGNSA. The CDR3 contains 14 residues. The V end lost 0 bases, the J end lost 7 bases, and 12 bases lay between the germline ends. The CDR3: CASSLAGPGGEAFF. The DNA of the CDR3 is TGTGCCAGCAGCTTAGCGGGGCCTGGGGGTGAAGCTTTCTTT.

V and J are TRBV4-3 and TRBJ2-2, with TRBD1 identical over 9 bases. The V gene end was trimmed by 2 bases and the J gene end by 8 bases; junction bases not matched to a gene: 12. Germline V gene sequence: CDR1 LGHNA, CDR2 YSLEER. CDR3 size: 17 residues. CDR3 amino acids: CASSQWSGQGNRGELFF. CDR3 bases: TGCGCCAGCAGCCAATGGTCGGGACAGGGAAATCGGGGGGAGCTGTTTTTT.

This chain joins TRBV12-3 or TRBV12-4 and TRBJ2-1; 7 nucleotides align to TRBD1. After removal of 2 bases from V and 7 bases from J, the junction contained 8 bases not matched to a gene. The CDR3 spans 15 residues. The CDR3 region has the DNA TGTGCCAGCAGTTTATCCCCCACAGGGGCAAATGAGCAGTTCTTC. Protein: CASSLSPTGANEQFF.

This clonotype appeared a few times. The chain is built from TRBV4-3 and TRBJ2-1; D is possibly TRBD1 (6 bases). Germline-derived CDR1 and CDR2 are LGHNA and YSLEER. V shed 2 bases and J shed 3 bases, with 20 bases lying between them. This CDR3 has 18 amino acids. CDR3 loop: CASSQSGGGGGYYNEQFF. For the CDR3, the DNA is TGCGCCAGCAGCCAATCCGGTGGGGGCGGAGGATACTACAATGAGCAGTTCTTC.

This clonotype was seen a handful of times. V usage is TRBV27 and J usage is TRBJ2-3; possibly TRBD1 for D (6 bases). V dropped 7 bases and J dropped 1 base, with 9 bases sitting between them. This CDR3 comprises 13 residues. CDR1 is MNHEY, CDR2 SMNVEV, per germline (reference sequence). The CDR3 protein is CASTRGGTDTQYF. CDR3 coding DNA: TGTGCCAGCACCAGGGGAGGCACAGATACGCAGTATTTT.

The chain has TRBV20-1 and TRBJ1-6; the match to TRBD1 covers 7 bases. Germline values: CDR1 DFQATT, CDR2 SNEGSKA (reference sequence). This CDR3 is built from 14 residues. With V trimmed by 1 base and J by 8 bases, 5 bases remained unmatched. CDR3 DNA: TGCAGTGCTAGAGGGGGGACAGTTTATTCACCCCTCCACTTT. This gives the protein CSARGGTVYSPLHF.

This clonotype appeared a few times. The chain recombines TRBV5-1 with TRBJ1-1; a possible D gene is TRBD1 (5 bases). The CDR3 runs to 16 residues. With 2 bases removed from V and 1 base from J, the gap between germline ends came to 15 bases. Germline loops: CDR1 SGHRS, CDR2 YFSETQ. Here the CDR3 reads CASSFSPGSRNTEAFF. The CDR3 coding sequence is TGCGCCAGCAGCTTTTCCCCAGGGTCGAGGAACACTGAAGCTTTCTTT. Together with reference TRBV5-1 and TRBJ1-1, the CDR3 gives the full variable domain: KAGVTQTPRYLIKTRGQQVTLSCSPISGHRSVSWYQQTPGQGLQFLFEYFSETQRNKGNFPGRFSGRQFSNSRSEMNVSTLELGDSALYLCASSFSPGSRNTEAFFGQGTRLTVV.

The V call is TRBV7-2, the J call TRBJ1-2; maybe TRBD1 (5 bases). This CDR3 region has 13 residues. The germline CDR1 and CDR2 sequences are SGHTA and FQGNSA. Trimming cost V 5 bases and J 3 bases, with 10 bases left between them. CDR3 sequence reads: CASSMRGYYGYTF. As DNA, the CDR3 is TGTGCCAGCAGCATGCGGGGGTACTATGGCTACACCTTC.

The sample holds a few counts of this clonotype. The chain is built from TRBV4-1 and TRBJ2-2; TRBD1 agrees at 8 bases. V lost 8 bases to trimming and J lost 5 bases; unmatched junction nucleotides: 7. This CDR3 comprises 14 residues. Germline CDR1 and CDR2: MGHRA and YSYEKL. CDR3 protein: CASASGGSTGELFF. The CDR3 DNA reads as TGCGCCAGCGCCTCAGGGGGCAGTACCGGGGAGCTGTTTTTT.

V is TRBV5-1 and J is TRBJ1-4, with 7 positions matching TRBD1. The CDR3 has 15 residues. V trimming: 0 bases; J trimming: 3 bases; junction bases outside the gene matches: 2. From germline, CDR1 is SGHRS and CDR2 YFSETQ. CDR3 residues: CASSLEGASNEKLFF. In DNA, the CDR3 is TGCGCCAGCAGCTTGGAGGGGGCTTCTAATGAAAAACTGTTTTTT. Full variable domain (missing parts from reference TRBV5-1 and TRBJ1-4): KAGVTQTPRYLIKTRGQQVTLSCSPISGHRSVSWYQQTPGQGLQFLFEYFSETQRNKGNFPGRFSGRQFSNSRSEMNVSTLELGDSALYLCASSLEGASNEKLFFGSGTQLSVL.

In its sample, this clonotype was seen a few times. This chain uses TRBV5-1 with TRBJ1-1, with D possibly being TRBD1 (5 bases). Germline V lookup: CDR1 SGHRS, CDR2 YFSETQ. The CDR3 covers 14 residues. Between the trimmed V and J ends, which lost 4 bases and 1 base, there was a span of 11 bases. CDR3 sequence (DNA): TGCGCCAGCAGCGCTCCAGGGCCGAACACTGAAGCTTTCTTT. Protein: CASSAPGPNTEAFF.

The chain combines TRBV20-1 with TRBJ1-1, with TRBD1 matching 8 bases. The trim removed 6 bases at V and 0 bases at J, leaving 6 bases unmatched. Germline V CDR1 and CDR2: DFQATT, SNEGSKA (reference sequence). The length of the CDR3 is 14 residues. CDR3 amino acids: CSAPGGTMNTEAFF. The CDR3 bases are TGCAGTGCCCCAGGGGGCACCATGAACACTGAAGCTTTCTTT.

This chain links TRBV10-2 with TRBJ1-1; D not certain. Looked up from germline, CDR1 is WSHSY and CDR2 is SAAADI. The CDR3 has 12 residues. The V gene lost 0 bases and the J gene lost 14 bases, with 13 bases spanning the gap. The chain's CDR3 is CASSESKGNGFF. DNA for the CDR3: TGCGCCAGCAGTGAGTCGAAGGGAAACGGGTTCTTT.

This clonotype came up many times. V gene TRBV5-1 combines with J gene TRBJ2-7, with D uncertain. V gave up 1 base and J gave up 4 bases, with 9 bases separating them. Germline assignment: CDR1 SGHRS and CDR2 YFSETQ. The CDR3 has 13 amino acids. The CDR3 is CASSLSALYEQYF. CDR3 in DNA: TGCGCCAGCAGCTTGTCGGCTCTGTACGAGCAGTACTTC.

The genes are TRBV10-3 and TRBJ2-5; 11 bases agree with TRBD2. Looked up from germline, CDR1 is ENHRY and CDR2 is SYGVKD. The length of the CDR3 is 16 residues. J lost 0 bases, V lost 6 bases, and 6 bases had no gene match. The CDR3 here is CAISVLLAGDQETQYF. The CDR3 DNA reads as TGTGCCATCAGCGTATTACTAGCGGGGGACCAAGAGACCCAGTACTTC.

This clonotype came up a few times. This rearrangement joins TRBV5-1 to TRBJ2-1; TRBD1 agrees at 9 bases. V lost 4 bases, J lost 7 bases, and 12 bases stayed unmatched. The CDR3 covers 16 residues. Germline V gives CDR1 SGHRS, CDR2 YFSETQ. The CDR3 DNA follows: TGCGCCAGCAGCGACCCCACAGGGGGCCGGAGGAATGAGCAGTTCTTC. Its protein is CASSDPTGGRRNEQFF.

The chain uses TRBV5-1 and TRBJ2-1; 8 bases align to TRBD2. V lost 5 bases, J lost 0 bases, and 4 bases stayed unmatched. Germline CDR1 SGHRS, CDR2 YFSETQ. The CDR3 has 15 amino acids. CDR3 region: CASSFGGASYNEQFF. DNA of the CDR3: TGCGCCAGCAGTTTCGGGGGGGCCTCCTACAATGAGCAGTTCTTC.

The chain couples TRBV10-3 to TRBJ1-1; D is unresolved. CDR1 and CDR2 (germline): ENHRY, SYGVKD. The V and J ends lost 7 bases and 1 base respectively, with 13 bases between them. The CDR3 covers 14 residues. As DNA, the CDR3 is TGTGCCATCACCTCGGAGGTGGGGAACACTGAAGCTTTCTTT. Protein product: CAITSEVGNTEAFF.

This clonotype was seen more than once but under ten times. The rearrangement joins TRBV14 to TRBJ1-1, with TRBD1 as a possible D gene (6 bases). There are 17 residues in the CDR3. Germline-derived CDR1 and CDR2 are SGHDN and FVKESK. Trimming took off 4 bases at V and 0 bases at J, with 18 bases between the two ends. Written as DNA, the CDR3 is TGTGCCAGCAGCCTTCCAGAGGGGGTTGGGCTGAACACTGAAGCTTTCTTT. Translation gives CASSLPEGVGLNTEAFF. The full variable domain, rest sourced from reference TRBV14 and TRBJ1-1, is EAGVTQFPSHSVIEKGQTVTLRCDPISGHDNLYWYRRVMGKEIKFLLHFVKESKQDESGMPNNRFLAERTGGTYSTLKVQPAELEDSGVYFCASSLPEGVGLNTEAFFGQGTRLTVV.

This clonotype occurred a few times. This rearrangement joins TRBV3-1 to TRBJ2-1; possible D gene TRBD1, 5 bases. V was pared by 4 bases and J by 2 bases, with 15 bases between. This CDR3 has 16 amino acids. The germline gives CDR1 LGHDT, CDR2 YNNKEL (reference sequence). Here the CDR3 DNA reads TGTGCCAGCAGCCGAAATACACAGGTCCCCTACAATGAGCAGTTCTTC. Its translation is CASSRNTQVPYNEQFF.